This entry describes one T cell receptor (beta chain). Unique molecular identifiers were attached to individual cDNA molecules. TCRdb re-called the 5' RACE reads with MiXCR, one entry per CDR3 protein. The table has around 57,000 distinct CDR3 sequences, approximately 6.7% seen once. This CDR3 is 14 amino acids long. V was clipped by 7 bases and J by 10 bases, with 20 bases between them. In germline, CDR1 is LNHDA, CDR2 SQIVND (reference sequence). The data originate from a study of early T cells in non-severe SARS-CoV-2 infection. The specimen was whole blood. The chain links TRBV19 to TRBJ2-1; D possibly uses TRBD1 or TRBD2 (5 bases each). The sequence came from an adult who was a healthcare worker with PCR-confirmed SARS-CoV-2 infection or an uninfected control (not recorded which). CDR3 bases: TGTGCCAGTACAACCTCCGGGACCGTGAAAGAGCAGTTCTTC. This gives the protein CASTTSGTVKEQFF.